The next 10 T cell receptor beta chains were all read from a single sample in a study of persistence of HIV-infected CD4 T cells. The stimulus was an HIV-1 Gag 15-mer peptide pool, 1 ug/peptide/mL. CD40L-negative CD69-negative CD45RO-high memory CD4+ T cells were sorted as populations depleted of antigen-responding cells. The libraries were made with immunoSEQ version 4 in survey mode. Produced via immunoSEQ multiplex PCR; TCRdb's table is partial and in-frame only. The data show about 64,000 clones, 65% to 80% seen once. These receptors' antigens are unknown. Sequences were derived from CD4+ T cells sorted from PBMCs after approximately 18-hour stimulation, sampled from a patient who received antiretroviral therapy. The receptors were sampled from an adult man with HIV who was CMV-seropositive.

For the CDR3, the DNA is TGTGCCAGCAGCTTGGCCTCGGCTGGCATTGAAAAACTGTTTTTT. This codes for CASSLASAGIEKLFF. V and J are TRBV5-5 and TRBJ1-4; D is unresolved. Trimming removed 0 bases at V and 7 bases at J, with 13 bases between. Germline values: CDR1 SGHKS, CDR2 YYEKEE (reference sequence). CDR3 length equals 15 residues.

This chain uses TRBV6-5 with TRBJ1-5, with 11 bases that match TRBD1. Germline values: CDR1 MNHEY, CDR2 SVGAGI. V lost 0 bases to trimming and J lost 11 bases; unmatched junction nucleotides: 6. This CDR3 is 15 amino acids long. The CDR3 DNA is TGTGCCAGCAGTTACTCTCGGGACAGGGGGTCGGCCCAGCATTTT. Its translation is CASSYSRDRGSAQHF.

This clone was counted a few times. The gene calls are TRBV4-2 and TRBJ1-5; D is perhaps TRBD1 (6 bases). V gave up 5 bases and J gave up 4 bases, with 15 bases separating them. Germline V gene data show CDR1 as LGHNA and CDR2 as YNFKEQ. The CDR3 runs to 15 residues. The CDR3 sequence: CASSLGDILNQPQHF. The DNA of the CDR3 is TGTGCCAGCAGCTTAGGGGACATTTTAAATCAGCCCCAGCATTTT.

The V call is TRBV28, the J call TRBJ2-2, with D possibly matching TRBD2 (6 bases). Trimming took 0 bases from V and 4 from J, leaving 6 bases between them. This CDR3 spans 14 amino acids. Germline CDR1 is MDHEN and CDR2 is SYDVKM. The CDR3 protein is CASSLWGGTGELFF. Written as DNA, the CDR3 is TGTGCCAGCAGTTTATGGGGGGGCACCGGGGAGCTGTTTTTT. The whole variable domain, filled in from reference TRBV28 and TRBJ2-2, reads DVKVTQSSRYLVKRTGEKVFLECVQDMDHENMFWYRQDPGLGLRLIYFSYDVKMKEKGDIPEGYSVSREKKERFSLILESASTNQTSMYLCASSLWGGTGELFFGEGSRLTVL.

The chain has TRBV7-8 and TRBJ1-2; 10 positions agree with TRBD1. The CDR3 length is 15 residues. Trimming at V came to 4 bases and at J to 4 bases, leaving 6 bases not matched to a gene. Germline CDR1 and CDR2: SGHVS and FQNEAQ. CDR3 DNA: TGTGCCAGCAGCTCGACGGGACAGGGGCCCTATGGCTACACCTTC. Its protein product is CASSSTGQGPYGYTF.

This clone was seen a few times. The gene calls are TRBV7-8 and TRBJ1-5, with D uncertain. Germline V gene data show CDR1 as SGHVS and CDR2 as FQNEAQ. This CDR3 has 15 residues. Trimming pared 2 bases from V and 5 bases from J, leaving 13 bases between. The CDR3 loop reads CASSLTDSRHQPQHF. The CDR3 DNA reads as TGTGCCAGCAGCTTAACCGACTCCCGCCATCAGCCCCAGCATTTT.

The chain recombines TRBV2 with TRBJ2-4; D gene unclear. The CDR3 is made up of 11 amino acids. Trimming left V 3 bases short and J 4 bases short, with 1 base between. From germline, CDR1 is SNHLY and CDR2 FYNNEI. The CDR3 loop is CASSEKNIQYF. The CDR3 DNA sequence: TGTGCCAGCAGTGAGAAAAACATTCAGTACTTC. The full variable domain, its missing parts supplied by reference TRBV2 and TRBJ2-4, is EPEVTQTPSHQVTQMGQEVILRCVPISNHLYFYWYRQILGQKVEFLVSFYNNEISEKSEIFDDQFSVERPDGSNFTLKIRSTKLEDSAMYFCASSEKNIQYFGAGTRLSVL.

This chain links TRBV11-2 with TRBJ2-7, with TRBD2 matching 10 bases. Unmatched junction bases numbered 5, after V lost 0 bases and J lost 6 bases. The CDR3 is made up of 15 amino acids. Germline V lookup: CDR1 SGHAT, CDR2 FQNNGV. In DNA form, the CDR3 reads TGTGCCAGCAGCTTAGAAGCGGGGGGGCTCAGCGAGCAGTACTTC. Protein sequence: CASSLEAGGLSEQYF.

This clone showed up just once. This sequence joins TRBV4-1 and TRBJ2-1; D is unresolved. The CDR3 runs to 14 residues. The V gene lost 1 base and the J gene lost 8 bases, with 12 bases spanning the gap. Germline loops: CDR1 MGHRA, CDR2 YSYEKL. CDR3 sequence: CASSQGPFDYEQFF. For the CDR3, the DNA is TGCGCCAGCAGCCAAGGCCCGTTTGATTATGAGCAGTTCTTC.

The CDR3 is CASSVQGIPANGYTF. Here the CDR3 DNA reads TGTGCCAGCAGTGTCCAGGGCATTCCCGCCAACGGCTACACCTTC. J is TRBJ1-2 and V is TRBV2, with D possibly TRBD1 on 5 matching bases. The germline CDR1 and CDR2 sequences are SNHLY and FYNNEI. The CDR3 has 15 residues. The germline V and J ends were trimmed by 4 bases and 8 bases, with 20 bases remaining between them.